The entry below describes one T cell receptor beta chain. Sequencing used immunoSEQ multiplex PCR; TCRdb keeps in-frame clones, though not all of them. The sample holds hundreds of thousands of clones, over 80% seen once. This sample is part of a study of Ad26.COV2.S vaccination and SARS-CoV-2 variants. Documented treatment: around 19 received Ad26.COV2.S at low or high dose, single or two shots; 5 received placebo; per-sample allocation not given. Sampling took place 63 days after the first vaccine or placebo injection. The germline V gene encodes CDR1 KGHSH and CDR2 LQKENI. This CDR3 spans 15 amino acids. Trimming removed 0 bases from V and 3 bases from J, with 10 bases in between.

This clonotype was obtained from a person between 18 and 59 years old who received the Ad26.COV2.S COVID-19 vaccine or a placebo. J is TRBJ2-3 and V is TRBV18; no definite D call. The source was peripheral blood, collected in a trial of Ad26.COV2.S vaccine versus placebo. In DNA form, the CDR3 reads TGTGCCAGCTCACCACCGCGCTTTTCGACAGATACGCAGTATTTT. It encodes CASSPPRFSTDTQYF.